Here is one TCR beta chain with its context. Clones were read by immunoSEQ multiplex PCR, and TCRdb kept only the in-frame ones, dropping some. Here the sample spans roughly 190,000 clones, about 81% being singletons. The sample belongs to a study of blood T cell repertoires in COVID-19. There are 13 residues in the CDR3. V was shortened by 6 bases and J by 4 bases, with 13 bases between the two germline ends. Germline CDR1 reads MNHEY; CDR2 reads SVGEGT. The sequencing sample was made of peripheral blood. This chain connects TRBV6-2 or TRBV6-3 to TRBJ2-7, with D perhaps TRBD2 (6 bases). This sequence originates from a woman aged 60 to 75 with COVID-19, enrolled during active disease. CDR3 sequence (DNA): TGTGCCAGCAGCCCCTCGGCGGGGTACGAGCAGTACGTC. Translation gives CASSPSAGYEQYV.